The rows below give T cell receptor beta chains drawn from one sample of a study of persistence of HIV-infected CD4 T cells. Antigen specificity for these receptors is unknown. Sequencing was performed with immunoSEQ multiplex PCR; in TCRdb, only in-frame clones are kept and a portion is missing. The data contain 25,000 to 30,000 clones, roughly four fifths of them seen just once; the ten biggest clones take up about 4.6%. Sequenced here: CD4+ T cells sorted from PBMCs after approximately 19-hour stimulation, sampled from a patient who received antiretroviral therapy. The receptor set was obtained from an adult man with HIV who was CMV-seropositive. Each CDR3 is given with its conserved first and last residue. The order of the fields is CDR3 DNA, CDR3 protein, D gene, J gene, V gene, clone size. A D gene is named only where the DNA matches it firmly. Expanded clones get a size class; other rows say once, few or many, or leave the size out.

CDR3nt: TGTGCCAGCACCCGACTAGCGGGGGCGGCCATTCAGTACTTC
CDR3aa: CASTRLAGAAIQYF
d_gene: TRBD2
j_gene: TRBJ2-4
v_gene: TRBV6-5
abundance: .

CDR3nt: TGTGCCACCAGTTCAGGGGGCAGCTATGGCTACACCTTC
CDR3aa: CATSSGGSYGYTF
d_gene: TRBD1
j_gene: TRBJ1-2
v_gene: TRBV24-1
abundance: .

CDR3nt: TGTGCCAGCCACTCTCAGGGGGTCCCTGAAAAACTGTTTTTT
CDR3aa: CASHSQGVPEKLFF
d_gene: TRBD1
j_gene: TRBJ1-4
v_gene: TRBV2
abundance: .

CDR3nt: TGTGCCAGCAGTGACAGGACAGGGTTGGGCTACACCTTC
CDR3aa: CASSDRTGLGYTF
d_gene: TRBD1
j_gene: TRBJ1-2
v_gene: TRBV25-1
abundance: .

CDR3nt: TGTGCCAGCAGTAGAGGGACGTATCAGCCCCAGCATTTT
CDR3aa: CASSRGTYQPQHF
d_gene: .
j_gene: TRBJ1-5
v_gene: TRBV12-3/TRBV12-4
abundance: .

CDR3nt: TGTGCCAGCAGCTTAGATACAGCTCTAGGAGGAAACACCATATATTTT
CDR3aa: CASSLDTALGGNTIYF
d_gene: .
j_gene: TRBJ1-3
v_gene: TRBV7-9
abundance: .

CDR3nt: TGCGCCAGCAGCTTGGGGACAGCCTATAATTCACCCCTCCACTTT
CDR3aa: CASSLGTAYNSPLHF
d_gene: .
j_gene: TRBJ1-6
v_gene: TRBV5-1
abundance: few

CDR3nt: TGTGCCACCAGTAGGGGAGACCCAGGGAACTATGGCTACACCTTC
CDR3aa: CATSRGDPGNYGYTF
d_gene: .
j_gene: TRBJ1-2
v_gene: TRBV24-1
abundance: .

CDR3nt: TGTGCCAGCAGCTTGGCTGCCAGCACAGATACGCAGTATTTT
CDR3aa: CASSLAASTDTQYF
d_gene: .
j_gene: TRBJ2-3
v_gene: TRBV5-5
abundance: .

CDR3nt: TGTGCCAGCAGCCGTGTGCAGGGGAGTGAGCAGTTCTTC
CDR3aa: CASSRVQGSEQFF
d_gene: .
j_gene: TRBJ2-1
v_gene: TRBV6-5
abundance: .

CDR3nt: TGTGCCAGCAGCCCAAATAGGGACTACTCCTACGAGCAGTACTTC
CDR3aa: CASSPNRDYSYEQYF
d_gene: TRBD2
j_gene: TRBJ2-7
v_gene: TRBV3-1/TRBV3-2
abundance: .

CDR3nt: TGCGCCAGCAGCTTGGCTGGGACTAAAGCCGCAGATACGCAGTATTTT
CDR3aa: CASSLAGTKAADTQYF
d_gene: TRBD2
j_gene: TRBJ2-3
v_gene: TRBV5-1
abundance: once

CDR3nt: TGTGCCAGCAGCCCCAAATTTTCGGGACTAGAGCAGTTCTTC
CDR3aa: CASSPKFSGLEQFF
d_gene: TRBD2
j_gene: TRBJ2-1
v_gene: TRBV9
abundance: .

CDR3nt: TGCGCCAGCAGCCGAGACCCAGCCCCCTACAATGAGCAGTTCTTC
CDR3aa: CASSRDPAPYNEQFF
d_gene: .
j_gene: TRBJ2-1
v_gene: TRBV4-1
abundance: .

CDR3nt: TGTGCCAGCAGCTTAACAGGGGACGGCTACACCTTC
CDR3aa: CASSLTGDGYTF
d_gene: TRBD1
j_gene: TRBJ1-2
v_gene: TRBV7-9
abundance: .

CDR3nt: TGTGCCAGCAGCTTAAGGGAACGCACTGAAGCTTTCTTT
CDR3aa: CASSLRERTEAFF
d_gene: .
j_gene: TRBJ1-1
v_gene: TRBV7-8
abundance: few